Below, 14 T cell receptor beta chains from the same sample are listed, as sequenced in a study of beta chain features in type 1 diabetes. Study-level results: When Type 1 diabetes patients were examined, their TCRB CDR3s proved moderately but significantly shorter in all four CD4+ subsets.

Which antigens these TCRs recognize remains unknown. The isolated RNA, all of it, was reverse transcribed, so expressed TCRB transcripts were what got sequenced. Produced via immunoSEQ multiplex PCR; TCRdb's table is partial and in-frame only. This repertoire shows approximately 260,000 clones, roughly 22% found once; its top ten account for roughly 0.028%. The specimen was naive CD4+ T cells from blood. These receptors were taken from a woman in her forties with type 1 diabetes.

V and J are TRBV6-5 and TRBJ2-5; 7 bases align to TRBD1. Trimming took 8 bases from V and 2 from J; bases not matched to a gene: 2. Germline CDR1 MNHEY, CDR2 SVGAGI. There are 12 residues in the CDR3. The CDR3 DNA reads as TGTGCCAGCGGGGACAGACAAGAGACCCAGTACTTC. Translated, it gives CASGDRQETQYF.

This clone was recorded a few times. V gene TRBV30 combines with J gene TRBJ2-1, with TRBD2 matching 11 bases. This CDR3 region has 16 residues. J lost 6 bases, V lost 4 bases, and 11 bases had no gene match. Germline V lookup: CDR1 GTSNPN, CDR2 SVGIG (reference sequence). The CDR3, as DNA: TGTGCCTGGACCCACCTTAGCGGGAGGGCCGGCAATGAGCAGTTCTTC. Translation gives CAWTHLSGRAGNEQFF. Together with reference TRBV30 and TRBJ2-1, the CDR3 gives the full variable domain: SQTIHQWPATLVQPVGSPLSLECTVEGTSNPNLYWYRQAAGRGLQLLFYSVGIGQISSEVPQNLSASRPQDRQFILSSKKLLLSDSGFYLCAWTHLSGRAGNEQFFGPGTRLTVL.

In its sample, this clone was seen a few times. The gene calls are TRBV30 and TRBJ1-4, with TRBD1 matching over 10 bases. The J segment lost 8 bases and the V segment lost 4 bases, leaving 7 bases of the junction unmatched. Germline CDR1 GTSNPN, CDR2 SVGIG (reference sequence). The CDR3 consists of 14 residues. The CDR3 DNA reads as TGTGCCTGGACCACCGGGACAGGGGAAGAAAAACTGTTTTTT. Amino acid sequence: CAWTTGTGEEKLFF.

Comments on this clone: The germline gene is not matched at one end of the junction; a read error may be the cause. The chain's CDR3 is CASSPIIVSGNAGELFF. CDR3 DNA: TGTGCCAGCTCACCAATTATCGTTTCAGGGAACGCCGGGGAGCTGTTTTTT. This rearrangement joins TRBV18 to TRBJ2-2; D may be TRBD1 (5 bases). The CDR3 runs 17 residues. CDR1 is KGHSH and CDR2 is LQKENI in the germline V gene. The variable domain in full, with the rest retrieved from reference TRBV18 and TRBJ2-2, is NAGVMQNPRHLVRRRGQEARLRCSPMKGHSHVYWYRQLPEEGLKFMVYLQKENIIDESGMPKERFSAEFPKEGPSILRIQQVVRGDSAAYFCASSPIIVSGNAGELFFGEGSRLTVL.

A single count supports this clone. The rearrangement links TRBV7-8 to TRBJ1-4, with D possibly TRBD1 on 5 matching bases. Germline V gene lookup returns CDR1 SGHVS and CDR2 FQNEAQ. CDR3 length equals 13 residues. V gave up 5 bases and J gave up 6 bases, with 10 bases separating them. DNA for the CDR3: TGTGCCAGCAGCCGGGGGGGGGATGAAAAACTGTTTTTT. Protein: CASSRGGDEKLFF.

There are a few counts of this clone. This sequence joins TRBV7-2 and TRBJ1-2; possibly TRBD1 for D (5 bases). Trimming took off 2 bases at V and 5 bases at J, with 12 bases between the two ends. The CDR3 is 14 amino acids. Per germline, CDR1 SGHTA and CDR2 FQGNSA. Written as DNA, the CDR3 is TGTGCCAGCAGCTTAACAAGCAGGGCGTATGGCTACACCTTC. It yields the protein CASSLTSRAYGYTF.

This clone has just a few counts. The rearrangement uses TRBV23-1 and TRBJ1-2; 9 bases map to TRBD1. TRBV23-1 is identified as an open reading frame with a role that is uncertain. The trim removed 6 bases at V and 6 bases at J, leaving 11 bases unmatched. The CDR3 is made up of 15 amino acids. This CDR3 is CASSPAVGQGHGYTF. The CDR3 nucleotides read TGCGCCAGCAGCCCCGCGGTTGGACAGGGGCATGGCTACACCTTC.

The CDR3, as DNA: TGTGCCAGCAGCTCACAAGGAGTGATGAACACTGAAGCTTTCTTT. Protein: CASSSQGVMNTEAFF. The rearrangement joins TRBV7-8 to TRBJ1-1; D ambiguous. V was clipped by 4 bases and J by 0 bases, with 12 bases between them. Germline CDR1 is SGHVS and CDR2 is FQNEAQ. This CDR3 is built from 15 residues.

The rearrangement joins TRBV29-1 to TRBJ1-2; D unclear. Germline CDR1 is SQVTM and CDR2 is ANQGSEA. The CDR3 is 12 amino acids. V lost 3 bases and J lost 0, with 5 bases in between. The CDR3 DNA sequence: TGCAGCGTTGATTCAGCTAACTATGGCTACACCTTC. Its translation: CSVDSANYGYTF. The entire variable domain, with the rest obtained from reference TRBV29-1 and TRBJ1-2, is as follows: SAVISQKPSRDICQRGTSLTIQCQVDSQVTMMFWYRQQPGQSLTLIATANQGSEATYESGFVIDKFPISRPNLTFSTLTVSNMSPEDSSIYLCSVDSANYGYTFGSGTRLTVV.

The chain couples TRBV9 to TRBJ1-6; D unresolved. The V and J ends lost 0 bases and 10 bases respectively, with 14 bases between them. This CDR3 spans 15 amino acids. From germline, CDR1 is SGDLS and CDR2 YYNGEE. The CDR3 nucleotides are TGTGCCAGCAGCGTAGATAACGGTGGGAGGTCACCCCTCCACTTT. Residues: CASSVDNGGRSPLHF.

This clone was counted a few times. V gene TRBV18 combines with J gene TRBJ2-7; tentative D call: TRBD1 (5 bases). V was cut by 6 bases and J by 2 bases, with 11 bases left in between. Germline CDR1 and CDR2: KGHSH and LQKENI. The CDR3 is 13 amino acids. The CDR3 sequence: CASSQGSTYEQYF. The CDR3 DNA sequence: TGTGCCAGCTCTCAGGGCTCCACCTACGAGCAGTACTTC.

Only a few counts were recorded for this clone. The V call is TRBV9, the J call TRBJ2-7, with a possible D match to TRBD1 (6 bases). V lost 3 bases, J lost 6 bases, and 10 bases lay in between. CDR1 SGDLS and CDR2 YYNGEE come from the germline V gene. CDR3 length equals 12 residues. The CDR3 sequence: CASSGGGFEQYF. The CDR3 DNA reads TGTGCCAGCAGCGGAGGGGGATTCGAGCAGTACTTC.

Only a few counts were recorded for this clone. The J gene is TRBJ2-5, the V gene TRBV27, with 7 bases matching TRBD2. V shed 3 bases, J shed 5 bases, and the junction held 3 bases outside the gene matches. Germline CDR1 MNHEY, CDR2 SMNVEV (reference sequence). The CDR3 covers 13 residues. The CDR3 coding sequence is TGTGCCAGCAGTTTGGGAGGGTTTGAGACCCAGTACTTC. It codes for CASSLGGFETQYF.

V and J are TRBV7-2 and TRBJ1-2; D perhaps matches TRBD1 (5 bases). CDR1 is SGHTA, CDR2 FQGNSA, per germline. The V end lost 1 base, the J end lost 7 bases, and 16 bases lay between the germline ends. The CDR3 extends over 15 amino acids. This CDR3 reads CASSLVGQYGGGYTF. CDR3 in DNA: TGTGCCAGCAGCTTAGTCGGCCAGTACGGGGGTGGCTACACCTTC. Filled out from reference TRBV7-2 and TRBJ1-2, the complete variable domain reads GAGVSQSPSNKVTEKGKDVELRCDPISGHTALYWYRQSLGQGLEFLIYFQGNSAPDKSGLPSDRFSAERTGGSVSTLTIQRTQQEDSAVYLCASSLVGQYGGGYTFGSGTRLTVV.